The rows below give T cell receptor beta chains drawn from one sample of a study of cytomegalovirus exposure and HLA in healthy donors. Only in-frame clones appear in the TCRdb table, and some are missing; sequencing was by immunoSEQ multiplex PCR. Of around 130,000 clones listed, around four fifths are singletons. Material for sequencing was PBMCs. The receptors were sampled from a male donor in good health and CMV-seropositive. CDR3s include the opening cysteine and the closing phenylalanine or tryptophan. Each record gives: D gene, J gene, V gene, clone size, CDR3 protein, CDR3 DNA. D genes are given only for firm matches. Where a row states a size, it is once, few, many or the class of an expanded clone; other rows omit it.

TRBD2 TRBJ2-7 TRBV19 once CASSILQTSGTYEQYF TGTGCCAGTAGTATATTGCAGACTAGCGGTACCTACGAGCAGTACTTC
TRBD1 TRBJ2-2 TRBV11-2 NA CASSLVGGPESELFF TGTGCCAGCAGCTTGGTAGGGGGCCCCGAGTCGGAGCTGTTTTTT
NA TRBJ1-6 TRBV30 once CAWSRAGHNSPLHF TGTGCCTGGAGTAGGGCAGGGCACAATTCACCCCTCCACTTT
NA TRBJ2-1 TRBV5-6 few CASLGLEDEQFF TGTGCCAGCTTGGGTCTGGAGGATGAGCAGTTCTTC
TRBD1 TRBJ1-2 TRBV4-2 NA CASSGGGETTGAGGYTF TGTGCCAGCAGCGGAGGGGGGGAGACGACAGGGGCCGGGGGCTACACCTTC
TRBD1 TRBJ2-5 TRBV5-6 NA CASSTDRGWVETQYF TGTGCCAGCAGCACCGACAGGGGCTGGGTGGAGACCCAGTACTTC
TRBD1 TRBJ2-7 TRBV29-1 NA CSVGGDRETNEQYF TGCAGCGTTGGGGGGGACAGGGAAACTAACGAGCAGTACTTC
TRBD1 TRBJ2-7 TRBV2 NA CASSRQGQNEQYF TGTGCCAGCAGTAGACAGGGGCAAAACGAGCAGTACTTC
NA TRBJ2-1 TRBV7-2 once CASSLEASSNEQFF TGTGCCAGCAGCTTAGAGGCTAGTTCCAATGAGCAGTTCTTC
TRBD1 TRBJ2-3 TRBV28 NA CASFPLGPDRGWDTQYF TGTGCCAGTTTCCCCCTGGGACCTGACAGGGGGTGGGATACGCAGTATTTT
TRBD1 TRBJ1-5 TRBV7-8 NA CASSPRQGHSYSNQPQHF TGTGCCAGCAGCCCCCGACAGGGCCACTCTTATAGCAATCAGCCCCAGCATTTT
TRBD1 TRBJ2-3 TRBV11-2 NA CASSWDRVTDTQYF TGTGCCAGCAGCTGGGACAGGGTCACAGATACGCAGTATTTT
TRBD2 TRBJ2-7 TRBV6-1 once CASCRLAAYEQYF TGTGCCAGCTGCAGACTAGCGGCTTACGAGCAGTACTTC
NA TRBJ1-6 TRBV27 NA CASSTYPDDSPLHF TGTGCCAGCAGTACTTACCCTGATGATTCACCCCTCCACTTT
NA TRBJ2-5 TRBV28 NA CASCTPGQETQYF TGTGCCAGCTGCACTCCGGGGCAAGAGACCCAGTACTTC
NA TRBJ1-4 TRBV30 NA CASHREGDEKLFF TGTGCCTCACACAGGGAAGGGGATGAAAAACTGTTTTTT
TRBD2 TRBJ2-3 TRBV9 few CASSPLAGGTDTQYF TGTGCCAGCAGCCCACTAGCGGGAGGCACAGATACGCAGTATTTT
TRBD2 TRBJ2-1 TRBV6-1 NA CASSDGLEPYNEQFF TGTGCCAGCAGTGATGGACTAGAACCCTACAATGAGCAGTTCTTC
TRBD1 TRBJ2-6 TRBV5-1 NA CASSAGTGPTSGANVLTF TGCGCCAGCAGCGCCGGGACAGGTCCAACCTCTGGGGCCAACGTCCTGACTTTC
NA TRBJ1-4 TRBV19 NA CASSRLEKLFF TGTGCCAGTAGTAGGCTTGAAAAACTGTTTTTT
NA TRBJ1-5 TRBV30 NA CAWSVMGQQPQHF TGTGCCTGGAGTGTAATGGGGCAACAGCCCCAGCATTTT
TRBD2 TRBJ2-7 TRBV14 NA CASSRLAGPYEQYF TGTGCCAGCAGCCGGCTAGCGGGACCCTACGAGCAGTACTTC
TRBD2 TRBJ2-1 TRBV5-6 NA CASKSGTREFF TGCGCCAGCAAGTCCGGGACTAGAGAGTTCTTC
TRBD2 TRBJ2-3 TRBV6-1 once CASLAGVADTQYF TGTGCCAGTTTAGCGGGAGTGGCAGATACGCAGTATTTT
NA TRBJ2-7 TRBV19 NA CASSISQTIGEEQYF TGTGCCAGTAGTATAAGCCAGACAATCGGGGAGGAGCAGTACTTC
NA TRBJ2-1 TRBV4-3 once CASSQEPTGTEQFF TGCGCCAGCAGCCAAGAGCCTACAGGTACTGAGCAGTTCTTC
NA TRBJ2-7 TRBV19 NA CASSGFYEQYF TGTGCCAGTTCCGGGTTCTACGAGCAGTACTTC
TRBD2 TRBJ2-1 TRBV5-4 NA CASSPGLTQNNEQFF TGTGCCAGCAGCCCGGGACTAACCCAGAACAATGAGCAGTTCTTC
NA TRBJ2-2 TRBV7-2 NA CASSFSGDTGELFF TGTGCCAGCAGCTTTTCGGGGGACACCGGGGAGCTGTTTTTT
TRBD2 TRBJ2-1 TRBV5-1 NA CASSLPGTSGVNEQFF TGCGCCAGCAGCTTGCCCGGGACTAGCGGGGTCAATGAGCAGTTCTTC
NA TRBJ1-3 TRBV6-5 NA CASSYSRISSGNTIYF TGTGCCAGCAGTTACTCGAGGATTAGCTCTGGAAACACCATATATTTT
TRBD2 TRBJ2-1 TRBV11-2 NA CASSSSGTSGSGEQFF TGTGCCAGCAGCAGCTCCGGGACTAGCGGGAGTGGTGAGCAGTTCTTC
NA TRBJ2-3 TRBV4-2 NA CASSQVIASTDTQYF TGTGCCAGCAGCCAAGTAATAGCGAGCACAGATACGCAGTATTTT
TRBD2 TRBJ2-1 TRBV19 NA CATVGGAGGGYNEQFF TGTGCTACCGTAGGCGGAGCGGGAGGGGGCTACAATGAGCAGTTCTTC
NA TRBJ1-1 TRBV7-2 NA CASSLADTSF TGTGCCAGCAGCTTAGCCGACACGTCCTTT
NA TRBJ1-6 TRBV27 NA CASSFTGSVRSPLHF TGTGCCAGCAGTTTCACAGGGAGCGTAAGATCACCCCTCCACTTT
TRBD2 TRBJ2-5 TRBV6-5 NA CASSYSIGRAQETQYF TGTGCCAGCAGTTACTCCATTGGGAGGGCTCAAGAGACCCAGTACTTC
NA TRBJ2-6 TRBV5-8 NA CASSFHDISGANVLTF TGTGCCAGCAGCTTTCATGACATCTCTGGGGCCAACGTCCTGACTTTC
NA TRBJ2-1 TRBV6-4 few CASSAGGNQGEQFF TGTGCCAGCAGTGCCGGGGGAAATCAGGGTGAGCAGTTCTTC
TRBD1 TRBJ2-1 TRBV25-1 once CASSERGDRGRNEQFF TGTGCCAGCAGTGAAAGAGGGGACAGGGGGCGCAATGAGCAGTTCTTC